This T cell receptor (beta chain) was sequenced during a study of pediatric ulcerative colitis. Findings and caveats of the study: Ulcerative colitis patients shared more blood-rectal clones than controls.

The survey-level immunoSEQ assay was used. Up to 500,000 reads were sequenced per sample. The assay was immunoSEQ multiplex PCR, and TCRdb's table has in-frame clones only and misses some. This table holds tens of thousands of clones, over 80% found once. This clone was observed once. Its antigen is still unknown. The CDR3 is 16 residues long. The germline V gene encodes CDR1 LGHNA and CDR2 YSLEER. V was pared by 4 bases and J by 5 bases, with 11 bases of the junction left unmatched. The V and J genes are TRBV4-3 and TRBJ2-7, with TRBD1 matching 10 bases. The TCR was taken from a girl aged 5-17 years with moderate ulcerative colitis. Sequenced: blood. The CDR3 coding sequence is TGCGCCAGCAGCCCCCGGGACAGGGGAATGTTCGACGAGCAGTACTTC. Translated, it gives CASSPRDRGMFDEQYF.